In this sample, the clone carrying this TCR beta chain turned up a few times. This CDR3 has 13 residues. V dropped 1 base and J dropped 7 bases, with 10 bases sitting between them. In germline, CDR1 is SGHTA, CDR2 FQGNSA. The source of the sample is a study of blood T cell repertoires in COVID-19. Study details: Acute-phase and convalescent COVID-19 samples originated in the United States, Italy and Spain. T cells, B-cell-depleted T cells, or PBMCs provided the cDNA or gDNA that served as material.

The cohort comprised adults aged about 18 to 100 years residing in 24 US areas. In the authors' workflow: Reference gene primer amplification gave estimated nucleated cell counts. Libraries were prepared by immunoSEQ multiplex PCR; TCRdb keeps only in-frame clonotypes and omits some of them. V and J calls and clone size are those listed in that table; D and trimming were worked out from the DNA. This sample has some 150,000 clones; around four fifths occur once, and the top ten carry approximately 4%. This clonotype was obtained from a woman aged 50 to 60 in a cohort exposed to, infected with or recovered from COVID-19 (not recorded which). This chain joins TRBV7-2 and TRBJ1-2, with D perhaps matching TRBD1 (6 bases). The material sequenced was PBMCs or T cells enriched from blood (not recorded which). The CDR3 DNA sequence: TGTGCCAGCAGCTTAGAGGCAGGGGTTGGCTACACCTTC. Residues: CASSLEAGVGYTF.